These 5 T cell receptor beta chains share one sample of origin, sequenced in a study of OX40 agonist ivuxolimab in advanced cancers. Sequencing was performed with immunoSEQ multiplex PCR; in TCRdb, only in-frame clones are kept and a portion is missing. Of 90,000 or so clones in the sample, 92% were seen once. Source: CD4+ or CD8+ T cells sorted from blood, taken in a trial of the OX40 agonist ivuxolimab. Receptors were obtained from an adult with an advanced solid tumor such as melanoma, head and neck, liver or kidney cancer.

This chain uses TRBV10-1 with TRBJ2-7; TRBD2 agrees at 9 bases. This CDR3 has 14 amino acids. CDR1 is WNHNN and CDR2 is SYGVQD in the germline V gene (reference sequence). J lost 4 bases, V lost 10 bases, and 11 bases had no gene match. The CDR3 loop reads CATWRRGGLYEQYF. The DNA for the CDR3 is TGCGCCACCTGGAGGCGGGGGGGCCTTTACGAGCAGTACTTC.

CDR3 nucleotides: TGCGCCAGCAGCCAAGCGAGGGACAGGGCCTACGAGCAGTACTTC. As protein: CASSQARDRAYEQYF. The chain employs TRBV4-1 and TRBJ2-7, with TRBD1 identical over 9 bases. The germline V gene has CDR1 MGHRA and CDR2 YSYEKL. This CDR3 is 15 amino acids long. V lost 1 base, J lost 2 bases, and 3 bases stayed unmatched.

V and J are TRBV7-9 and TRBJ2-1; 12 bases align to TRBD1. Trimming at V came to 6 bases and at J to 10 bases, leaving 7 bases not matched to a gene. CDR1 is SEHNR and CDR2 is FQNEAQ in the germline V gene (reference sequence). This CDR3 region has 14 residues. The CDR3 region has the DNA TGTGCCAGCAGAACGGGACAGGGGGCAGGGGAGCAGTTCTTC. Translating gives CASRTGQGAGEQFF.

The CDR3 loop reads CASSSLAGELETQYF. The CDR3 bases are TGTGCCAGCAGTTCCTTAGCGGGAGAGCTGGAGACCCAGTACTTC. The rearrangement links TRBV6-5 to TRBJ2-5; 9 bases map to TRBD2. The germline CDR1 and CDR2 sequences are MNHEY and SVGAGI. Losses at the gene ends were 4 bases for V and 5 bases for J; bases not matched to a gene: 8. This CDR3 spans 15 amino acids.

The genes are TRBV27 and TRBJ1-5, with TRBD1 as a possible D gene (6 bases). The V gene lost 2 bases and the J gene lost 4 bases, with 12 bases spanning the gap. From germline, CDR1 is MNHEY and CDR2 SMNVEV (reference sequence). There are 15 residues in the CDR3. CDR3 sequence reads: CASSLTAGVNQPQHF. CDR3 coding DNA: TGTGCCAGCAGTTTAACAGCAGGGGTGAATCAGCCCCAGCATTTT.